A selection of T cell receptor beta chains follows, all from one sample in a study of blood T cell repertoires in COVID-19. Sequenced by immunoSEQ multiplex PCR; TCRdb stores in-frame clones only, minus some. The repertoire consists of roughly 260,000 clones, with 70% to 90% occurring once and the leading ten covering 2.1%. The sample was peripheral blood. Every receptor here comes from a woman in her 40s who had recovered from COVID-19. Both conserved end residues are part of each CDR3. The order of the fields is D gene, J gene, V gene, clone size, CDR3 DNA, CDR3 protein. A D gene is named only where the DNA matches it firmly. The size of a clone is reported for some rows only, either as once, few or many, or as a class for expanded clones.

. TRBJ1-3 TRBV5-1 . TGCGCCAGCAGCTTGGAGGGCAGGGCCAGCTCTGGAAACACCATATATTTT CASSLEGRASSGNTIYF
. TRBJ2-2 TRBV5-1 . TGCGCCAGCAGCTTGTCCAGGGTAGAAGGCGGGGAGCTGTTTTTT CASSLSRVEGGELFF
. TRBJ1-4 TRBV29-1 . TGCAGCGTTGAGTTGGGAGGAGAAAAACTGTTTTTT CSVELGGEKLFF
TRBD1 TRBJ1-6 TRBV27 . TGTGCCAGCAGGGCCGGGGACAGATATAATTCACCCCTCCACTTT CASRAGDRYNSPLHF
. TRBJ1-1 TRBV11-3 . TGTGCCAGCAGCTTAGCCGGGACTGAAGCTTTCTTT CASSLAGTEAFF
TRBD1 TRBJ1-2 TRBV29-1 . TGCAGCGTCGAGGACAGGGCGGGCTATGGCTACACCTTC CSVEDRAGYGYTF
. TRBJ2-2 TRBV9 few TGTGCCAGCAGTGGCGGATCTGGGAGCACCGGGGAGCTGTTTTTT CASSGGSGSTGELFF
TRBD1 TRBJ2-1 TRBV29-1 . TGCAGCGGAACAATGGGACAGGGTGTTCTGTACAATGAGCAGTTCTTC CSGTMGQGVLYNEQFF
. TRBJ1-6 TRBV27 . TGTGCCAGCAGTCCGCAGGGGACCCTCGGTAATTCACCCCTCCACTTT CASSPQGTLGNSPLHF
. TRBJ1-5 TRBV9 . TGTGCCAGCAGCGCCCCTCCCGCGGGATCAGTCAATCAGCCCCAGCATTTT CASSAPPAGSVNQPQHF
TRBD2 TRBJ2-4 TRBV6-5 . TGTGCCAGCCGGACCGGGGGGATTAAAAACATTCAGTACTTC CASRTGGIKNIQYF
TRBD1 TRBJ1-2 TRBV6-6 . TGTGCCAGCAGAGAGTGGGACAGTACAAGTGGCTACACCTTC CASREWDSTSGYTF
TRBD1 TRBJ1-2 TRBV2 . TGTGCCAGCAGTGAAGTTTGGGGACAGGGTCGGGGCTACACCTTC CASSEVWGQGRGYTF
. TRBJ2-5 TRBV24-1 . TGTGCCACCAGTGACAAGGCTTGGTTTTCGACAGGAGAATTTCAAGAGACCCAGTACTTC CATSDKAWFSTGEFQETQYF
. TRBJ1-5 TRBV10-3 . TGTGCCATCAGTGACAGGGCCAGCAATCAGCCCCAGCATTTT CAISDRASNQPQHF
TRBD1 TRBJ1-2 TRBV19 . TGTGCCAGTAGTAAGGAGCCACAGGGGTCGACTAACTATGGCTACACCTTC CASSKEPQGSTNYGYTF
TRBD1 TRBJ2-2 TRBV5-1 few TGCGCCAGCAGCTTAGACAGGGTCGGGAACACCGGGGAGCTGTTTTTT CASSLDRVGNTGELFF
TRBD2 TRBJ2-1 TRBV7-7 . TGTGCTAGCAGCTTGGGACTAGCCGGGACGGGGTATGAGCAGTTCTTC CASSLGLAGTGYEQFF
TRBD1 TRBJ1-5 TRBV18 few TGTGCCAGCTCACAAACGACAGGGGCTAGCAATCAGCCCCAGCATTTT CASSQTTGASNQPQHF
. TRBJ2-1 TRBV14 few TGTGCCAGCAGCCAAGTTGGTGGGGCGAGCTCCTACAATGAGCAGTTCTTC CASSQVGGASSYNEQFF
TRBD1 TRBJ1-4 TRBV4-3 . TGCGCCAGCAGCCGAAGAGGGACAGTTAATGAAAAACTGTTTTTT CASSRRGTVNEKLFF
. TRBJ1-2 TRBV12-5 . TGTGCTAGTGCCTTGGACAGTTATGGCTACACCTTC CASALDSYGYTF
. TRBJ2-5 TRBV18 . TGTGCCAGCTCACCTGGAAGGCGGGAGACCCAGTACTTC CASSPGRRETQYF
. TRBJ2-3 TRBV5-4 . TGTGCCAGCAGCTTGGATGTAGGGGGTACGCAGTATTTT CASSLDVGGTQYF
TRBD2 TRBJ2-3 TRBV19 . TGTGCCAGTAGTATTTCTTTGGCGGGAGGGCCTGAAGATACGCAGTATTTT CASSISLAGGPEDTQYF